The rows below give T cell receptor beta chains drawn from one sample of a study of shared clonotypes between healthy human individuals. TCRdb keeps only in-frame clones here, not all; method: immunoSEQ multiplex PCR. The sample lists 2 million or so clones, roughly 95% seen once, with more than 0.1% in the top ten. Input material: naive CD4+ T cells sorted from blood. The source is a man aged 18 to 29 in good health. Each CDR3 is given with its conserved first and last residue. The order of the fields is D gene, clone size, J gene, V gene, CDR3 protein, CDR3 DNA. The D gene is left open where the match is weak. Only some rows state a clone size, as once, few, many or a class for expanded clones.

d_call: .
clone_size: .
j_call: TRBJ2-1
v_call: TRBV29-1
cdr3_aa: CSVEGTPSSYNEQFF
cdr3_nt: TGCAGCGTTGAGGGGACTCCGAGCTCCTACAATGAGCAGTTCTTC

d_call: TRBD2
clone_size: .
j_call: TRBJ2-3
v_call: TRBV6-1
cdr3_aa: CASSDPPGLAGPNTQYF
cdr3_nt: TGTGCCAGCAGTGACCCACCGGGACTAGCGGGGCCGAATACGCAGTATTTT

d_call: TRBD2
clone_size: .
j_call: TRBJ2-5
v_call: TRBV18
cdr3_aa: CASSPTILAGGQETQYF
cdr3_nt: TGTGCCAGCTCACCAACTATACTAGCGGGGGGACAAGAGACCCAGTACTTC

d_call: .
clone_size: .
j_call: TRBJ2-3
v_call: TRBV6-1
cdr3_aa: CASSSRGYTQYF
cdr3_nt: TGTGCCAGCTCCTCGAGGGGGTATACGCAGTATTTT

d_call: .
clone_size: .
j_call: TRBJ2-6
v_call: TRBV7-9
cdr3_aa: CASSTLGGSGANVLTF
cdr3_nt: TGTGCCAGCAGCACCCTGGGGGGCTCTGGGGCCAACGTCCTGACTTTC

d_call: .
clone_size: .
j_call: TRBJ2-5
v_call: TRBV5-1
cdr3_aa: CASSLDVRTSQETQYF
cdr3_nt: TGCGCCAGCAGCCTGGACGTCCGGACTTCTCAAGAGACCCAGTACTTC

d_call: .
clone_size: .
j_call: TRBJ1-5
v_call: TRBV30
cdr3_aa: CAWNLPGNQPQHF
cdr3_nt: TGTGCCTGGAATCTGCCCGGCAATCAGCCCCAGCATTTT

d_call: .
clone_size: .
j_call: TRBJ2-3
v_call: TRBV11-2
cdr3_aa: CASSSSATDTQYF
cdr3_nt: TGTGCCAGCAGCTCCTCGGCAACAGATACGCAGTATTTT

d_call: TRBD1
clone_size: .
j_call: TRBJ2-7
v_call: TRBV5-1
cdr3_aa: CASSLVQTGTYEQYF
cdr3_nt: TGCGCCAGCAGCTTGGTCCAGACAGGGACCTACGAGCAGTACTTC

d_call: .
clone_size: once
j_call: TRBJ2-2
v_call: TRBV10-3
cdr3_aa: CAISGGGTGELFF
cdr3_nt: TGTGCCATCAGTGGAGGGGGTACCGGGGAGCTGTTTTTT

d_call: TRBD2
clone_size: .
j_call: TRBJ2-7
v_call: TRBV10-3
cdr3_aa: CAISALSSGGGQAYEQYF
cdr3_nt: TGTGCCATCAGTGCATTGTCTAGCGGAGGCGGTCAAGCCTACGAGCAGTACTTC

d_call: TRBD1
clone_size: .
j_call: TRBJ1-1
v_call: TRBV5-1
cdr3_aa: CASRPGTGFPEAFF
cdr3_nt: TGCGCCAGCAGACCCGGGACAGGGTTCCCTGAAGCTTTCTTT

d_call: .
clone_size: many
j_call: TRBJ2-2
v_call: TRBV29-1
cdr3_aa: CSVEGQGRTGELFF
cdr3_nt: TGCAGCGTTGAGGGTCAGGGGAGGACCGGGGAGCTGTTTTTT

d_call: .
clone_size: .
j_call: TRBJ1-4
v_call: TRBV9
cdr3_aa: CASSAQVGGVSEKLFF
cdr3_nt: TGTGCCAGCAGCGCCCAGGTGGGGGGCGTGAGTGAAAAACTGTTTTTT

d_call: .
clone_size: .
j_call: TRBJ1-4
v_call: TRBV30
cdr3_aa: CAWSVGVDEKLFF
cdr3_nt: TGTGCCTGGAGTGTTGGGGTAGACGAAAAACTGTTTTTT

d_call: TRBD1
clone_size: .
j_call: TRBJ1-4
v_call: TRBV6-1
cdr3_aa: CASSVVGAGGKKLFF
cdr3_nt: TGTGCCAGCAGTGTAGTCGGAGCAGGGGGGAAAAAACTGTTTTTT

d_call: .
clone_size: .
j_call: TRBJ2-2
v_call: TRBV29-1
cdr3_aa: CSVFGGANTGELFF
cdr3_nt: TGCAGCGTATTCGGGGGCGCAAACACCGGGGAGCTGTTTTTT

d_call: .
clone_size: .
j_call: TRBJ2-3
v_call: TRBV7-8
cdr3_aa: CASSLEVLGLLGPDTQYF
cdr3_nt: TGTGCCAGCAGCTTAGAGGTGTTGGGACTCCTAGGACCAGATACGCAGTATTTT

d_call: .
clone_size: once
j_call: TRBJ1-1
v_call: TRBV4-1
cdr3_aa: CASKVQGNTEAFF
cdr3_nt: TGCGCCAGCAAGGTTCAAGGGAACACTGAAGCTTTCTTT

d_call: .
clone_size: .
j_call: TRBJ1-6
v_call: TRBV7-9
cdr3_aa: CASSPWEGSPLHF
cdr3_nt: TGTGCCAGCAGCCCCTGGGAGGGTTCACCCCTCCACTTT

d_call: TRBD2
clone_size: .
j_call: TRBJ2-3
v_call: TRBV10-3
cdr3_aa: CAISGERGGRTDTQYF
cdr3_nt: TGTGCCATCAGTGGGGAGCGGGGGGGACGCACAGATACGCAGTATTTT

d_call: TRBD1
clone_size: .
j_call: TRBJ1-1
v_call: TRBV7-2
cdr3_aa: CASSLGRGRTEAFF
cdr3_nt: TGTGCCAGCAGCTTAGGCAGGGGGCGCACTGAAGCTTTCTTT

d_call: TRBD1
clone_size: .
j_call: TRBJ1-1
v_call: TRBV5-4
cdr3_aa: CASSKDRAPKKSTEAFF
cdr3_nt: TGTGCCAGCAGCAAGGACAGGGCCCCCAAAAAATCCACTGAAGCTTTCTTT

d_call: .
clone_size: once
j_call: TRBJ2-7
v_call: TRBV6-5
cdr3_aa: CASSRQSSYEQYF
cdr3_nt: TGTGCCAGCAGTCGGCAGAGCTCCTACGAGCAGTACTTC

d_call: TRBD2
clone_size: .
j_call: TRBJ2-3
v_call: TRBV11-2
cdr3_aa: CASSLGAGLSTDTQYF
cdr3_nt: TGTGCCAGCAGCTTAGGAGCGGGGCTTAGCACAGATACGCAGTATTTT

d_call: TRBD2
clone_size: .
j_call: TRBJ2-5
v_call: TRBV11-2
cdr3_aa: CASSSPGAGGGAQYF
cdr3_nt: TGTGCCAGCAGCTCCCCCGGAGCGGGAGGTGGTGCTCAGTACTTC

d_call: TRBD2
clone_size: .
j_call: TRBJ2-1
v_call: TRBV7-8
cdr3_aa: CASSLGGTSGIGEQFF
cdr3_nt: TGTGCCAGCAGCTTAGGCGGGACTAGCGGGATAGGTGAGCAGTTCTTC

d_call: .
clone_size: .
j_call: TRBJ2-4
v_call: TRBV25-1
cdr3_aa: CASSASGAGKNIQYF
cdr3_nt: TGTGCCAGCAGTGCCTCAGGGGCGGGCAAAAACATTCAGTACTTC

d_call: .
clone_size: .
j_call: TRBJ2-1
v_call: TRBV18
cdr3_aa: CASSWGAGNEQFF
cdr3_nt: TGTGCCAGCTCATGGGGTGCTGGCAATGAGCAGTTCTTC

d_call: TRBD1
clone_size: .
j_call: TRBJ2-7
v_call: TRBV30
cdr3_aa: CACTGGGEQYF
cdr3_nt: TGTGCCTGTACAGGGGGCGGGGAGCAGTACTTC

d_call: .
clone_size: .
j_call: TRBJ2-2
v_call: TRBV11-2
cdr3_aa: CASSLGVAGELFF
cdr3_nt: TGTGCCAGCAGCTTAGGAGTAGCCGGGGAGCTGTTTTTT

d_call: .
clone_size: .
j_call: TRBJ1-2
v_call: TRBV5-1
cdr3_aa: CASSLILGNYGYTF
cdr3_nt: TGCGCCAGCAGCTTGATATTGGGAAACTATGGCTACACCTTC

d_call: .
clone_size: .
j_call: TRBJ1-4
v_call: TRBV2
cdr3_aa: CASSEGQRLNVWEKLFF
cdr3_nt: TGTGCCAGCAGTGAAGGGCAGCGGCTCAACGTTTGGGAAAAACTGTTTTTT

d_call: TRBD2
clone_size: once
j_call: TRBJ2-2
v_call: TRBV9
cdr3_aa: CASSPRTSGPGELFF
cdr3_nt: TGTGCCAGCAGCCCCCGGACTAGCGGTCCCGGGGAGCTGTTTTTT

d_call: .
clone_size: .
j_call: TRBJ2-7
v_call: TRBV7-9
cdr3_aa: CASSLGGVPTYEQYF
cdr3_nt: TGTGCCAGCAGCTTAGGGGGCGTCCCTACCTACGAGCAGTACTTC

d_call: .
clone_size: .
j_call: TRBJ2-3
v_call: TRBV5-6
cdr3_aa: CASSPVGGDTQYF
cdr3_nt: TGTGCCAGCAGCCCGGTCGGTGGAGATACGCAGTATTTT

d_call: TRBD1
clone_size: .
j_call: TRBJ1-1
v_call: TRBV29-1
cdr3_aa: CSVTGTANTEAFF
cdr3_nt: TGCAGCGTGACCGGGACAGCAAACACTGAAGCTTTCTTT

d_call: .
clone_size: .
j_call: TRBJ1-5
v_call: TRBV30
cdr3_aa: CAWSAGHSNQPQHF
cdr3_nt: TGTGCCTGGAGTGCGGGACACAGCAATCAGCCCCAGCATTTT

d_call: TRBD1
clone_size: .
j_call: TRBJ1-2
v_call: TRBV28
cdr3_aa: CASSLLSGGAKGYTF
cdr3_nt: TGTGCCAGCAGTTTATTATCAGGGGGCGCAAAGGGCTACACCTTC

d_call: .
clone_size: .
j_call: TRBJ1-5
v_call: TRBV6-1
cdr3_aa: CASSVPSPNQPQHF
cdr3_nt: TGTGCCAGCAGTGTGCCCAGTCCTAATCAGCCCCAGCATTTT

d_call: .
clone_size: .
j_call: TRBJ2-2
v_call: TRBV5-6
cdr3_aa: CASSFGANTGELFF
cdr3_nt: TGTGCCAGCAGCTTTGGGGCGAACACCGGGGAGCTGTTTTTT

d_call: .
clone_size: .
j_call: TRBJ2-2
v_call: TRBV4-1
cdr3_aa: CASSRQGTLGELFF
cdr3_nt: TGCGCCAGCAGCCGTCAGGGTACCCTCGGGGAGCTGTTTTTT

d_call: .
clone_size: .
j_call: TRBJ2-2
v_call: TRBV5-6
cdr3_aa: CASSLGTANTGELFF
cdr3_nt: TGTGCCAGCAGCTTGGGGACAGCGAACACCGGGGAGCTGTTTTTT

d_call: TRBD2
clone_size: .
j_call: TRBJ2-1
v_call: TRBV4-3
cdr3_aa: CASSQDQGYGGGEQFF
cdr3_nt: TGCGCCAGCAGCCAAGATCAGGGCTACGGGGGGGGTGAGCAGTTCTTC

d_call: TRBD1
clone_size: .
j_call: TRBJ2-2
v_call: TRBV19
cdr3_aa: CATLQGHNTGELFF
cdr3_nt: TGTGCAACCTTACAGGGGCACAACACCGGGGAGCTGTTTTTT

d_call: .
clone_size: .
j_call: TRBJ1-6
v_call: TRBV4-1
cdr3_aa: CASSQAAGPLMSPLHF
cdr3_nt: TGCGCCAGCAGCCAAGCGGCAGGCCCTTTAATGTCACCCCTCCACTTT

d_call: .
clone_size: .
j_call: TRBJ1-6
v_call: TRBV7-2
cdr3_aa: CASSAQGLSGSPLHF
cdr3_nt: TGTGCCAGCAGCGCGCAGGGCTTGAGTGGTTCACCCCTCCACTTT

d_call: TRBD2
clone_size: .
j_call: TRBJ2-3
v_call: TRBV30
cdr3_aa: CAWRLAGATDTQYF
cdr3_nt: TGTGCCTGGAGACTAGCGGGAGCCACAGATACGCAGTATTTT

d_call: .
clone_size: .
j_call: TRBJ2-5
v_call: TRBV28
cdr3_aa: CASSLGPWQETQYF
cdr3_nt: TGTGCCAGCAGTTTAGGGCCCTGGCAAGAGACCCAGTACTTC

d_call: .
clone_size: .
j_call: TRBJ2-7
v_call: TRBV27
cdr3_aa: CASRKDSPF
cdr3_nt: TGTGCCAGCAGAAAGGACTCCCCCTTC

d_call: .
clone_size: .
j_call: TRBJ1-4
v_call: TRBV20-1
cdr3_aa: CSARQNEKLFF
cdr3_nt: TGCAGTGCTAGACAGAATGAAAAACTGTTTTTT

d_call: .
clone_size: once
j_call: TRBJ1-2
v_call: TRBV2
cdr3_aa: CASSESAFNYGYTF
cdr3_nt: TGTGCCAGCAGTGAATCAGCGTTTAACTATGGCTACACCTTC

d_call: .
clone_size: .
j_call: TRBJ2-7
v_call: TRBV25-1
cdr3_aa: CASSGDRYEQYF
cdr3_nt: TGTGCCAGCAGTGGGGACCGATACGAGCAGTACTTC

d_call: .
clone_size: .
j_call: TRBJ2-6
v_call: TRBV6-5
cdr3_aa: CASSSRGAGGANVLTF
cdr3_nt: TGTGCCAGCAGTTCCCGGGGGGCTGGTGGGGCCAACGTCCTGACTTTC

d_call: .
clone_size: .
j_call: TRBJ1-6
v_call: TRBV18
cdr3_aa: CASSPPLLDSPLHF
cdr3_nt: TGTGCCAGCTCACCACCCCTATTGGATTCACCCCTCCACTTT